These T cell receptor beta chains were read from a single sample in a study of cytomegalovirus exposure and HLA in healthy donors. Method: immunoSEQ multiplex PCR; TCRdb's copy keeps in-frame clones and lacks some. The listing records around 44,000 clones. The sample comprised PBMCs. These receptors were obtained from a male donor in good health and CMV-seropositive. CDR3s include the opening cysteine and the closing phenylalanine or tryptophan. Fields, in order: CDR3 protein, CDR3 DNA, D gene, V gene, J gene. The D gene is left open where the match is weak.

CDR3: CSARLFTEAFF
DNA: TGCAGTGCTAGACTGTTCACTGAAGCTTTCTTT
D: .
V: TRBV20-1
J: TRBJ1-1

CDR3: CASDRGLGQPQHF
DNA: TGTGCCAGCGACAGGGGGCTTGGTCAGCCCCAGCATTTT
D: TRBD1
V: TRBV7-8
J: TRBJ1-5

CDR3: CATSRGTSGNTGELFF
DNA: TGTGCCACCAGCAGAGGGACTAGCGGGAACACCGGGGAGCTGTTTTTT
D: TRBD2
V: TRBV15
J: TRBJ2-2

CDR3: CASSYSGQSNTEAFF
DNA: TGTGCCAGCAGTTACTCAGGACAGAGCAACACTGAAGCTTTCTTT
D: .
V: TRBV6-5
J: TRBJ1-1

CDR3: CASSIWLSSYNEQFF
DNA: TGTGCCAGTAGTATCTGGTTGAGCTCCTACAATGAGCAGTTCTTC
D: .
V: TRBV19
J: TRBJ2-1

CDR3: CASNDRFYTGELFF
DNA: TGTGCCAGTAACGACAGGTTCTACACCGGGGAGCTGTTTTTT
D: .
V: TRBV19
J: TRBJ2-2

CDR3: CASSHRGQGFGETQYF
DNA: TGTGCCAGCAGCCATCGAGGACAGGGATTTGGGGAGACCCAGTACTTC
D: TRBD1
V: TRBV7-9
J: TRBJ2-5

CDR3: CASSSGGESGANVLTF
DNA: TGTGCCAGCAGCTCGGGGGGGGAATCTGGGGCCAACGTCCTGACTTTC
D: TRBD2
V: TRBV5-4
J: TRBJ2-6

CDR3: CASSQMGSSGGNEQFF
DNA: TGTGCCAGCAGCCAAATGGGGTCTAGCGGGGGCAATGAGCAGTTCTTC
D: TRBD2
V: TRBV7-8
J: TRBJ2-1

CDR3: CASSYILAGEQFF
DNA: TGTGCCAGCAGTTACATACTAGCAGGCGAGCAGTTCTTC
D: .
V: TRBV6-5
J: TRBJ2-1

CDR3: CASSSGTLQETQYF
DNA: TGCGCCAGCAGCTCCGGGACTCTCCAAGAGACCCAGTACTTC
D: .
V: TRBV5-1
J: TRBJ2-5

CDR3: CASSLSQGSTETQYF
DNA: TGTGCCAGCAGTTTATCTCAGGGCTCAACAGAGACCCAGTACTTC
D: .
V: TRBV27
J: TRBJ2-5

CDR3: CASSQESGVQPQHF
DNA: TGCGCCAGCAGCCAAGAATCCGGGGTTCAGCCCCAGCATTTT
D: .
V: TRBV4-3
J: TRBJ1-5

CDR3: CASSSWANTEAFF
DNA: TGTGCCAGCAGCTCCTGGGCCAACACTGAAGCTTTCTTT
D: .
V: TRBV7-9
J: TRBJ1-1

CDR3: CASRETGSETQYF
DNA: TGCGCCAGCAGAGAGACAGGGTCCGAGACCCAGTACTTC
D: TRBD1
V: TRBV4-1
J: TRBJ2-5

CDR3: CASSSGQGLDQPQHF
DNA: TGCGCCAGCAGCTCAGGACAGGGGTTAGATCAGCCCCAGCATTTT
D: TRBD1
V: TRBV5-1
J: TRBJ1-5

CDR3: CASRSQRSGEQFF
DNA: TGTGCCAGCAGGTCCCAGCGGTCGGGTGAGCAGTTCTTC
D: .
V: TRBV27
J: TRBJ2-1

CDR3: CASSQDKGLAGSSYNEQFF
DNA: TGCGCCAGCAGCCAAGATAAGGGACTAGCGGGGAGCTCCTACAATGAGCAGTTCTTC
D: TRBD2
V: TRBV4-3
J: TRBJ2-1

CDR3: CASSLVQFYEQYF
DNA: TGTGCCAGCAGCTTAGTACAGTTCTACGAGCAGTACTTC
D: .
V: TRBV7-2
J: TRBJ2-7

CDR3: CASTGSGANVLTF
DNA: TGTGCCAGCACGGGCTCTGGGGCCAACGTCCTGACTTTC
D: .
V: TRBV28
J: TRBJ2-6

CDR3: CASSLGETGNEQFF
DNA: TGTGCCAGCAGCTTAGGGGAGACGGGCAATGAGCAGTTCTTC
D: .
V: TRBV13
J: TRBJ2-1

CDR3: CAWSSTGGTDTQYF
DNA: TGTGCCTGGAGTTCAACAGGCGGCACAGATACGCAGTATTTT
D: .
V: TRBV30
J: TRBJ2-3

CDR3: CASSEGGQSNYGYTF
DNA: TGTGCCAGCAGCGAAGGGGGACAGTCTAACTATGGCTACACCTTC
D: TRBD1
V: TRBV2
J: TRBJ1-2

CDR3: CASSKDSEVGELFF
DNA: TGCGCCAGCAGCAAAGACAGTGAGGTCGGGGAGCTGTTTTTT
D: .
V: TRBV5-1
J: TRBJ2-2

CDR3: CASRYGDQPQHF
DNA: TGTGCCAGTAGATACGGGGATCAGCCCCAGCATTTT
D: .
V: TRBV19
J: TRBJ1-5

CDR3: CASSQVRAGLNTGELFF
DNA: TGCGCCAGCAGCCAAGTCCGAGCGGGGCTTAACACCGGGGAGCTGTTTTTT
D: TRBD2
V: TRBV4-1
J: TRBJ2-2

CDR3: CASSLLSGQGNEKLFF
DNA: TGTGCCAGCAGCTTGCTCTCGGGACAGGGTAATGAAAAACTGTTTTTT
D: TRBD1
V: TRBV5-4
J: TRBJ1-4

CDR3: CASSLGQQETQYF
DNA: TGTGCCAGCAGCTTAGGCCAGCAAGAGACCCAGTACTTC
D: .
V: TRBV11-3
J: TRBJ2-5

CDR3: CASSEFREAFF
DNA: TGTGCCAGCAGTGAATTCAGGGAAGCTTTCTTT
D: .
V: TRBV6-1
J: TRBJ1-1

CDR3: CASSPGGGGQEQFF
DNA: TGTGCCAGCAGCCCGGGGGGCGGGGGGCAGGAGCAGTTCTTC
D: TRBD2
V: TRBV5-4
J: TRBJ2-1

CDR3: CSVENPIQTDTQYF
DNA: TGCAGCGTTGAAAACCCAATTCAGACAGATACGCAGTATTTT
D: .
V: TRBV29-1
J: TRBJ2-3

CDR3: CASTCWWTGETTEAFF
DNA: TGCGCCAGCACTTGCTGGTGGACAGGGGAGACCACTGAAGCTTTCTTT
D: TRBD1
V: TRBV4-3
J: TRBJ1-1

CDR3: CASSFTGSSSTDTQYF
DNA: TGCGCCAGCAGCTTCACAGGATCATCTAGCACAGATACGCAGTATTTT
D: .
V: TRBV5-1
J: TRBJ2-3

CDR3: CATWPGQPNEKLFF
DNA: TGTGCCACCTGGCCGGGACAGCCGAATGAAAAACTGTTTTTT
D: TRBD1
V: TRBV10-3
J: TRBJ1-4

CDR3: CASSPIQGAGDTEAFF
DNA: TGTGCCAGCTCACCAATACAGGGGGCGGGTGACACTGAAGCTTTCTTT
D: TRBD1
V: TRBV18
J: TRBJ1-1

CDR3: CASSPAGSGTGGEQYF
DNA: TGTGCCAGCTCACCCGCGGGGTCCGGGACAGGGGGCGAGCAGTACTTC
D: TRBD1
V: TRBV18
J: TRBJ2-7

CDR3: CASSALGRAPLHF
DNA: TGTGCCAGCAGTGCTCTTGGGCGCGCACCCCTCCACTTT
D: .
V: TRBV2
J: TRBJ1-6

CDR3: CASSYDGTFYEQYF
DNA: TGTGCCAGCAGTTACGACGGGACATTCTACGAGCAGTACTTC
D: .
V: TRBV6-5
J: TRBJ2-7

CDR3: CASSGPIAGGLAKNIQYF
DNA: TGTGCCAGCAGCGGACCAATAGCGGGGGGGCTAGCCAAAAACATTCAGTACTTC
D: TRBD2
V: TRBV9
J: TRBJ2-4

CDR3: CASSPRTSGGAYRETQYF
DNA: TGTGCCAGCAGCCCGAGGACTAGCGGGGGGGCCTACCGGGAGACCCAGTACTTC
D: TRBD2
V: TRBV5-4
J: TRBJ2-5

CDR3: CATTRGATQGGTEAFF
DNA: TGTGCCACCACGAGGGGAGCAACACAGGGAGGGACTGAAGCTTTCTTT
D: .
V: TRBV10-3
J: TRBJ1-1

CDR3: CASSLGEDTEAFF
DNA: TGTGCCAGCAGCTTAGGAGAGGACACTGAAGCTTTCTTT
D: .
V: TRBV11-3
J: TRBJ1-1

CDR3: CASSLRTAGANVLTF
DNA: TGTGCCAGCAGCCTTCGGACAGCTGGGGCCAACGTCCTGACTTTC
D: .
V: TRBV13
J: TRBJ2-6

CDR3: CASSGAGGAPDTQYF
DNA: TGTGCCAGCAGTGGGGCGGGGGGGGCACCAGATACGCAGTATTTT
D: TRBD2
V: TRBV2
J: TRBJ2-3

CDR3: CASRASGGGEQYF
DNA: TGCGCCAGCAGGGCGTCGGGCGGGGGCGAGCAGTACTTC
D: TRBD2
V: TRBV4-1
J: TRBJ2-7

CDR3: CASSAGIQGTEAFF
DNA: TGTGCCAGCAGCGCAGGGATCCAGGGCACTGAAGCTTTCTTT
D: .
V: TRBV9
J: TRBJ1-1